This is a list of T cell receptor beta chains from one sample in a study of cytotoxic CD8 clonotypes in ibrutinib-treated CLL. Only in-frame clones appear in the TCRdb table, and some are missing; sequencing was by immunoSEQ multiplex PCR. The sample has around 70,000 clones, roughly two thirds seen once. The source was PBMCs, collected after 12 months of ibrutinib treatment. These receptors all stem from a human donor with chronic lymphocytic leukemia. CDR3s include the opening cysteine and the closing phenylalanine or tryptophan. The D gene is left open where the match is weak. Clone size appears in some rows only: once, few, many, or a class for an expanded clone.

CDR3nt: TGTGCCAGCAGCTTTAGCGGGGGGGGCACAGATACGCAGTATTTT
CDR3aa: CASSFSGGGTDTQYF
j_gene: TRBJ2-3
d_gene: TRBD2
abundance: few
v_gene: TRBV9

CDR3nt: TGCAGCGTTGAAAGAGGGGCCAAAGGTGAAGCTTTCTTT
CDR3aa: CSVERGAKGEAFF
j_gene: TRBJ1-1
d_gene: .
abundance: .
v_gene: TRBV29-1

CDR3nt: TGCAGCGTTGAAATTAGGGGATCCTACAATGAGCAGTTCTTC
CDR3aa: CSVEIRGSYNEQFF
j_gene: TRBJ2-1
d_gene: .
abundance: .
v_gene: TRBV29-1

CDR3nt: TGTGCCAGCAGTTCACCGCGGGGGGGCGTTTACGAGCAGTACTTC
CDR3aa: CASSSPRGGVYEQYF
j_gene: TRBJ2-7
d_gene: TRBD2
abundance: .
v_gene: TRBV28

CDR3nt: TGTGCCAGCAGCCGCCAGGGAGGAGGCGGGGAGCTGTTTTTT
CDR3aa: CASSRQGGGGELFF
j_gene: TRBJ2-2
d_gene: .
abundance: once
v_gene: TRBV6-5

CDR3nt: TGTGCCAGCTCAACGACAGGGGGGTTTGGCTACACCTTC
CDR3aa: CASSTTGGFGYTF
j_gene: TRBJ1-2
d_gene: TRBD1
abundance: few
v_gene: TRBV19

CDR3nt: TGTGCCTGGACTGAGCGGCCCGAGGTCCAGCAACTGTTTTTT
CDR3aa: CAWTERPEVQQLFF
j_gene: TRBJ1-4
d_gene: .
abundance: few
v_gene: TRBV30

CDR3nt: TGTGCCTGGAGTATTGGGCAGGGGACCACTGAAGCTTTCTTT
CDR3aa: CAWSIGQGTTEAFF
j_gene: TRBJ1-1
d_gene: .
abundance: .
v_gene: TRBV30

CDR3nt: TGTGCCAGCAGCTTGGACAGGGGATCCTACAATGAGCAGTTCTTC
CDR3aa: CASSLDRGSYNEQFF
j_gene: TRBJ2-1
d_gene: TRBD1
abundance: .
v_gene: TRBV7-3

CDR3nt: TGTGCCAGCAGCTTGGCCTATCAATCCTACAATGAGCAGTTCTTC
CDR3aa: CASSLAYQSYNEQFF
j_gene: TRBJ2-1
d_gene: .
abundance: .
v_gene: TRBV5-4

CDR3nt: TGTGCCAGCAGCACCTCAGGGGGCCCCTTTCATGGCTACACCTTC
CDR3aa: CASSTSGGPFHGYTF
j_gene: TRBJ1-2
d_gene: TRBD1
abundance: .
v_gene: TRBV6-5

CDR3nt: TGTGCCAGCAGTGATGGGGGCAGGGGAGCCGGGGAGCTGTTTTTT
CDR3aa: CASSDGGRGAGELFF
j_gene: TRBJ2-2
d_gene: .
abundance: .
v_gene: TRBV6-1

CDR3nt: TGTGCCAGCAGCCAAGAGGGCCTCTTCGATGAGCAGTTCTTC
CDR3aa: CASSQEGLFDEQFF
j_gene: TRBJ2-1
d_gene: .
abundance: .
v_gene: TRBV4-2

CDR3nt: TGTGCCAGCAGTTACTCGCAAGTCCTCTACAATGAGCAGTTCTTC
CDR3aa: CASSYSQVLYNEQFF
j_gene: TRBJ2-1
d_gene: .
abundance: few
v_gene: TRBV6-5

CDR3nt: TGTGCCAGCAGCCTAGACCCGGGGGTCCATATCGCAGATACGCAGTATTTT
CDR3aa: CASSLDPGVHIADTQYF
j_gene: TRBJ2-3
d_gene: .
abundance: .
v_gene: TRBV13

CDR3nt: TGCGCCAGCAGCGCCCTTGATGGCACCGGGGAGCTGTTTTTT
CDR3aa: CASSALDGTGELFF
j_gene: TRBJ2-2
d_gene: .
abundance: .
v_gene: TRBV5-1

CDR3nt: TGTGCCAGCAGCGCACGTGGACGGACCGAAGAGACCCAGTACTTC
CDR3aa: CASSARGRTEETQYF
j_gene: TRBJ2-5
d_gene: .
abundance: .
v_gene: TRBV9

CDR3nt: TGTGCCAGCAGTCCTGCAGGGAGGGTCCATAATTCACCCCTCCACTTT
CDR3aa: CASSPAGRVHNSPLHF
j_gene: TRBJ1-6
d_gene: .
abundance: .
v_gene: TRBV9